This T cell receptor beta chain was sequenced for a study of blood T cell repertoires in COVID-19. CDR3 length: 15 residues. Germline CDR1 is SGHDN and CDR2 is FVKESK. V dropped 4 bases and J dropped 0; count of bases not matched to a gene: 1. Generated by immunoSEQ multiplex PCR, the TCRdb table keeps only in-frame clones and is missing some. The top ten clones hold roughly a quarter of a sample with 40,000 to 55,000 clones, around 90% of them seen once. Material: peripheral blood. The receptor's source is a human donor in a cohort sampled during active COVID-19. The chain employs TRBV14 and TRBJ2-3; 10 bases map to TRBD2. In DNA form, the CDR3 reads TGTGCCAGCAGCCTTAGCGGGGGGAGCACAGATACGCAGTATTTT. Protein product: CASSLSGGSTDTQYF.